Listed below are T cell receptor beta chains from one sample, sequenced in a study of T cells in Graves' hyperthyroidism and ophthalmopathy. TCRdb reprocessed the multiplex PCR reads with MiXCR, giving one entry per CDR3 protein. The sample records 350,000 to 400,000 distinct CDR3 sequences, 15% being singletons. Source material: blood. These receptors were collected from a woman under 40 with Graves' hyperthyroidism. CDR3s include the opening cysteine and the closing phenylalanine or tryptophan. Fields, in order: clone size, V gene, J gene, D gene, CDR3 length, CDR3 DNA, CDR3 protein. The D gene is left open where the match is weak. A clone size is listed for some rows: how often the clone was seen (once, few, many), or a class if it is expanded.

size: few
V: TRBV29-1
J: TRBJ2-7
D: NA
length: 12
DNA: TGCAGCGTTGAAGGGGCGGGGCCTCAGCAGTACTTC
CDR3: CSVEGAGPQQYF

size: many
V: TRBV12-3/TRBV12-4
J: TRBJ2-1
D: TRBD2
length: 19
DNA: TGTGCCAGCAATCATCCCTCGGCCCGACTAGCGGGAGTCTACAATGAGCAGTTCTTC
CDR3: CASNHPSARLAGVYNEQFF

size: many
V: TRBV6-1
J: TRBJ1-1
D: TRBD1
length: 16
DNA: TGTGCCAGCAGCCACAGCGACAGGGGGGTGTACACTGAAGCTTTCTTT
CDR3: CASSHSDRGVYTEAFF

size: NA
V: TRBV6-1
J: TRBJ2-4
D: NA
length: 12
DNA: TGTGCCAGCAGTGAAGCGAAAAACATTCAGTACTTC
CDR3: CASSEAKNIQYF

size: few
V: TRBV7-6
J: TRBJ2-3
D: TRBD1
length: 15
DNA: TGTGCCAGCAGCTTAGAGACAGGGTCAGGGGATACGCAGTATTTT
CDR3: CASSLETGSGDTQYF

size: NA
V: TRBV15
J: TRBJ1-2
D: NA
length: 13
DNA: TGTGCCACCAGCAGAGGAGAGTCGGATGGCTACACCTTC
CDR3: CATSRGESDGYTF

size: few
V: TRBV27
J: TRBJ2-2
D: TRBD1
length: 16
DNA: TGTGCCAGCAGACAGGGGCCCGCTTGGAACACCGGGGAGCTGTTTTTT
CDR3: CASRQGPAWNTGELFF

size: many
V: TRBV7-6
J: TRBJ2-3
D: NA
length: 15
DNA: TGTGCCAGCAGCTTAGCAACTGTCAGCACAGATACGCAGTATTTT
CDR3: CASSLATVSTDTQYF

size: many
V: TRBV10-3
J: TRBJ2-3
D: NA
length: 15
DNA: TGTGCCATCAGTGCTTCGGAAGCCAGCACAGATACGCAGTATTTT
CDR3: CAISASEASTDTQYF

size: NA
V: TRBV3-1
J: TRBJ2-3
D: NA
length: 15
DNA: TGTGCCAGCAGCCCAAATGTAGGCGGCACAGATACGCAGTATTTT
CDR3: CASSPNVGGTDTQYF

size: many
V: TRBV2
J: TRBJ1-1
D: NA
length: 13
DNA: TGTGCCAGCATCTACGGGGCGAGCACTGAAGCTTTCTTT
CDR3: CASIYGASTEAFF

size: many
V: TRBV20-1
J: TRBJ2-1
D: TRBD2
length: 15
DNA: TGCAGTGCCGGTCCAGCGGGGTACTCCTACAATGAGCAGTTCTTC
CDR3: CSAGPAGYSYNEQFF

size: NA
V: TRBV10-2
J: TRBJ1-1
D: TRBD1
length: 15
DNA: TGCGCCAGCAGTGCTCAGGGGGCGAAGAACACTGAAGCTTTCTTT
CDR3: CASSAQGAKNTEAFF

size: many
V: TRBV7-8
J: TRBJ2-5
D: NA
length: 15
DNA: TGTGCCAGCAGCTTAGTTGGTCGGGGTCGTGAGACCCAGTACTTC
CDR3: CASSLVGRGRETQYF

size: NA
V: TRBV5-1
J: TRBJ1-4
D: TRBD1
length: 16
DNA: TGCGCCAGCAGCTCGACACCGGGACAGCCGAATGAAAAACTGTTTTTT
CDR3: CASSSTPGQPNEKLFF

size: NA
V: TRBV7-2
J: TRBJ2-7
D: NA
length: 16
DNA: TGTGCCAGCAGCTTAGCCGACAGCGAGGCGGTCTACGAGCAGTACTTC
CDR3: CASSLADSEAVYEQYF

size: few
V: TRBV7-6
J: TRBJ2-3
D: NA
length: 15
DNA: TGTGCCAGCAGCTTAGAAAGGGCCCACACAGATACGCAGTATTTT
CDR3: CASSLERAHTDTQYF

size: few
V: TRBV15
J: TRBJ2-7
D: NA
length: 18
DNA: TGTGCCACCAGCAGAAGCCGGGACTTTCCCCTACCGGCCTACGAGCAGTACTTC
CDR3: CATSRSRDFPLPAYEQYF

size: few
V: TRBV7-9
J: TRBJ2-7
D: TRBD2
length: 16
DNA: TGTGCCAGCAGCTTAAGTCGCGGGAGGAGTTGGTACGAGCAGTACTTC
CDR3: CASSLSRGRSWYEQYF

size: many
V: TRBV7-6
J: TRBJ2-7
D: TRBD2
length: 19
DNA: TGTGCCAGCAGCCCCACGGTTGGAACTAGCGGGATGGGTCTCCACGAGCAGTACTTC
CDR3: CASSPTVGTSGMGLHEQYF

size: many
V: TRBV20-1
J: TRBJ2-1
D: TRBD2
length: 15
DNA: TGCAGTGCACAGAACGGTGCTAGCGGTTACAATGAGCAGTTCTTC
CDR3: CSAQNGASGYNEQFF

size: few
V: TRBV24-1
J: TRBJ2-2
D: NA
length: 17
DNA: TGTGCCACCAGTGACTCCGACACACTTACGAACACCGGGGAGCTGTTTTTT
CDR3: CATSDSDTLTNTGELFF

size: NA
V: TRBV10-2
J: TRBJ2-7
D: NA
length: 18
DNA: TGCGCCAGCAGTGAGTCTTTTGTGGGCGGCCCTAATATTTACGAGCAGTACTTC
CDR3: CASSESFVGGPNIYEQYF

size: many
V: TRBV20-1
J: TRBJ2-7
D: NA
length: 15
DNA: TGCAGTGCTAGAGAGGACGGCGGACCCAGCTACGAGCAGTACTTC
CDR3: CSAREDGGPSYEQYF

size: once
V: TRBV7-8
J: TRBJ1-6
D: NA
length: 12
DNA: TGTGCCAGCAGCTTAGTCGGGTCACCCCTCCACTTT
CDR3: CASSLVGSPLHF

size: NA
V: TRBV29-1
J: TRBJ2-1
D: NA
length: 13
DNA: TGCAGCGTTGAAGAAGGCCGATACAATGAGCAGTTCTTC
CDR3: CSVEEGRYNEQFF

size: few
V: TRBV19
J: TRBJ1-5
D: TRBD1
length: 15
DNA: TGTGCCAGTAGTCCCCTCGACAGGGGGAATCAGCCCCAGCATTTT
CDR3: CASSPLDRGNQPQHF

size: NA
V: TRBV7-2
J: TRBJ1-1
D: TRBD1
length: 13
DNA: TGTGCCAGCTTACCCGGGACAGGGTTTGTAGCTTTCTTT
CDR3: CASLPGTGFVAFF

size: few
V: TRBV5-1
J: TRBJ1-1
D: NA
length: 16
DNA: TGCGCCAGCAGCTTCCCCGGGGGGTCGGGGAACACTGAAGCTTTCTTT
CDR3: CASSFPGGSGNTEAFF

size: many
V: TRBV20-1
J: TRBJ2-1
D: TRBD2
length: 15
DNA: TGCAGTGCTAGAGACCAAGCGGGAGGCCGCAATGAGCAGTTCTTC
CDR3: CSARDQAGGRNEQFF

size: many
V: TRBV3-1
J: TRBJ1-2
D: NA
length: 11
DNA: TGTGCCAGCAGCCACAGCTATGGCTACACCTTC
CDR3: CASSHSYGYTF

size: many
V: TRBV30
J: TRBJ1-1
D: NA
length: 12
DNA: TGTGCCTGGCGTTCTATGAACACTGAAGCTTTCTTT
CDR3: CAWRSMNTEAFF

size: few
V: TRBV7-4
J: TRBJ2-4
D: TRBD1
length: 15
DNA: TGTGCCAGCAGCCAAACAGGGGGCTTCAAAAACATTCAGTACTTC
CDR3: CASSQTGGFKNIQYF